A single sample is the source of the 21 T cell receptor beta chains below, sequenced in a study of T cell responses to AZD1222 COVID-19 vaccine (dated by TCRdb to the early 2020s). The time point label, read with the paper, signifies: baseline before first vaccination. The library was prepared using the immunoSEQ multiplex PCR assay. What TCRdb holds here is the immuneACCESS table cut down to in-frame rearrangements. Part of the clones is not present; checked against another copy, under half of the missing clones reflect an unresolved V gene, and the others are unexplained. Counted in this sample were 95,000 to 150,000 clones; approximately 86% of them appeared once. The ten largest clonotypes hold roughly 6.2% of the sample. The sample in question was peripheral blood, obtained on day 0 of AZD1222 vaccination. The receptors originated from an adult in good health.

This chain joins TRBV11-2 and TRBJ2-3, with 10 nucleotides matching TRBD2. The V segment lost 4 bases and the J segment 3 bases; nucleotides outside the gene matches: 7. The CDR3 spans 16 residues. Germline values: CDR1 SGHAT, CDR2 FQNNGV. CDR3 protein: CASSSSPAGGTDTQYF. CDR3 sequence (DNA): TGTGCCAGCAGCTCCTCCCCAGCGGGGGGGACAGATACGCAGTATTTT.

The gene calls are TRBV13 and TRBJ2-2, with D unresolved. This CDR3 is built from 14 residues. The V gene's germline CDR1 is PRHDT and CDR2 FYEKMQ (reference sequence). With 0 bases removed from V and 1 base from J, the gap between germline ends came to 3 bases. This chain's CDR3 is CASSLGKNTGELFF. CDR3 coding DNA: TGTGCCAGCAGCTTAGGCAAGAACACCGGGGAGCTGTTTTTT.

The V gene is TRBV5-4, the J gene TRBJ2-7; 8 positions match TRBD1. The junction had 9 bases not matched to a gene; V was cut back by 4 bases and J by 6 bases. The CDR3 sequence is 14 residues long. The V gene's germline CDR1 is SGHNT and CDR2 YYREEE (reference sequence). In nucleotides, the CDR3 is TGTGCCAGCAGCAACCTCGGACAGGGCGGCGAGCAGTACTTC. This gives the protein CASSNLGQGGEQYF. Full variable domain (outside the CDR3, taken from reference TRBV5-4 and TRBJ2-7): ETGVTQSPTHLIKTRGQQVTLRCSSQSGHNTVSWYQQALGQGPQFIFQYYREEENGRGNFPPRFSGLQFPNYSSELNVNALELDDSALYLCASSNLGQGGEQYFGPGTRLTVT.

The chain recombines TRBV5-1 with TRBJ2-6; D tentatively reads TRBD1 or TRBD2 (5 bases each). Trimming pared 4 bases from V and 12 bases from J, leaving 14 bases between. The CDR3 totals 13 residues. Germline V lookup: CDR1 SGHRS, CDR2 YFSETQ. Here the CDR3 reads CASSPVGVGVLTF. CDR3 DNA sequence: TGCGCCAGCAGCCCGGTGGGGGTAGGCGTCCTGACTTTC.

This clone was seen just once. The V call is TRBV3-1 (or the pseudogene TRBV3-2), the J call TRBJ1-5; tentative D call: TRBD1 (5 bases). Trimming took off 3 bases at V and 5 bases at J, with 8 bases between the two ends. The CDR3 is 13 amino acids. Germline V gives CDR1 LGHDT, CDR2 YNNKEL (reference sequence). The CDR3 nucleotides are TGTGCCAGCAGCCACCTGGGGGATCAGCCCCAGCATTTT. This sequence encodes CASSHLGDQPQHF.

This chain links TRBV7-2 with TRBJ2-2; the D call may be TRBD1 or TRBD2 (5 bases each). The germline V gene has CDR1 SGHTA and CDR2 FQGNSA. The CDR3 loop spans 14 amino acids. V lost 5 bases and J lost 8, with 15 bases in between. The DNA of the CDR3 is TGTGCCAGCAGCCTGTGGGGGTCCGCGGGGGAGCTGTTTTTT. Its protein is CASSLWGSAGELFF.

The sample holds one count of this clone. The chain links TRBV19 to TRBJ1-1, with D possibly TRBD1 on 6 matching bases. This CDR3 spans 12 amino acids. Germline loops: CDR1 LNHDA, CDR2 SQIVND (reference sequence). V was shortened by 3 bases and J by 8 bases, with 10 bases between the two germline ends. CDR3 DNA sequence: TGTGCCAGTAGTATGGGAGGGACAGAAGCTTTCTTT. Translated, it gives CASSMGGTEAFF. Together with reference TRBV19 and TRBJ1-1, the CDR3 gives the full variable domain: DGGITQSPKYLFRKEGQNVTLSCEQNLNHDAMYWYRQDPGQGLRLIYYSQIVNDFQKGDIAEGYSVSREKKESFPLTVTSAQKNPTAFYLCASSMGGTEAFFGQGTRLTVV.

This chain joins TRBV11-2 and TRBJ1-2, with D possibly TRBD1 on 5 matching bases. The germline V and J ends were trimmed by 3 bases and 6 bases, with 8 bases remaining between them. This CDR3 has 12 amino acids. Germline V CDR1 and CDR2: SGHAT, FQNNGV. The CDR3 reads CASSFGADGYTF. The CDR3 DNA sequence: TGTGCCAGCAGCTTCGGGGCCGATGGCTACACCTTC.

The V and J genes are TRBV9 and TRBJ2-7, with D perhaps assigned TRBD1 or TRBD2 (7 bases each). The CDR3 has 14 residues. The germline V and J ends were trimmed by 2 bases and 6 bases, with 15 bases remaining between them. The germline V gene encodes CDR1 SGDLS and CDR2 YYNGEE. The CDR3 sequence is CASSVNARGGEQYF. The CDR3 DNA is TGTGCCAGCAGCGTTAATGCCAGGGGGGGCGAGCAGTACTTC.

This sequence joins TRBV18 and TRBJ1-1; TRBD1 might be the D (6 bases). The CDR3 consists of 15 residues. Germline values: CDR1 KGHSH, CDR2 LQKENI. V lost 6 bases, J lost 0 bases, and 14 bases lay in between. CDR3 region: CASSLRDKMNTEAFF. The CDR3 bases are TGTGCCAGCTCTCTTCGGGACAAAATGAACACTGAAGCTTTCTTT.

The rearrangement joins TRBV7-9 to TRBJ2-7; tentative D call: TRBD1 (5 bases). The germline V and J ends were trimmed by 2 bases and 2 bases, with 13 bases remaining between them. CDR1 is SEHNR and CDR2 is FQNEAQ in the germline V gene (reference sequence). The CDR3 is 15 residues long. This chain's CDR3 is CASSLRSGLTYEQYF. CDR3 DNA sequence: TGTGCCAGCAGCTTACGTTCAGGGCTCACCTACGAGCAGTACTTC.

The rearrangement links TRBV5-8 to TRBJ1-1, with TRBD1 as a possible D gene (6 bases). V lost 4 bases and J 10 bases, leaving 14 bases between the germline ends. This CDR3 spans 12 amino acids. Germline lookup yields CDR1 SGHTS and CDR2 YDEGEE. As DNA, the CDR3 is TGTGCCAGCAGCCCCGGACCGACAGGAGCTTTCTTT. It encodes CASSPGPTGAFF.

The V call is TRBV14, the J call TRBJ2-2, with TRBD2 matching over 7 bases. This CDR3 has 16 amino acids. Germline V lookup: CDR1 SGHDN, CDR2 FVKESK. J was trimmed by 3 bases and V by 3 bases; bases with no gene match: 7. CDR3 nucleotides: TGTGCCAGCAGCCAGGGGGGGTCCATGGACACCGGGGAGCTGTTTTTT. Translation gives CASSQGGSMDTGELFF.

V gene TRBV5-5 combines with J gene TRBJ2-7, with D maybe TRBD2 (5 bases). Trimming took off 0 bases at V and 0 bases at J, with 10 bases between the two ends. Germline V lookup: CDR1 SGHKS, CDR2 YYEKEE (reference sequence). This CDR3 contains 15 residues. CDR3 in amino acids: CASSLERLYSYEQYF. The CDR3 DNA is TGTGCCAGCAGCTTGGAACGACTATACTCCTACGAGCAGTACTTC.

This chain joins TRBV28 and TRBJ2-7, with a possible D match to TRBD1 (5 bases). V gave up 6 bases and J gave up 6 bases, with 30 bases separating them. The germline gives CDR1 MDHEN, CDR2 SYDVKM. The CDR3 totals 18 residues. The CDR3 DNA is TGTGCCAGCAGAGGTAGAACAGGTCGGTCCGGGCGCTTGGTCGAGCAGTACTTC. Amino acids: CASRGRTGRSGRLVEQYF.

V usage is TRBV6-2 or TRBV6-3 and J usage is TRBJ1-5; 9 bases match TRBD1. Trimming cost V 2 bases and J 5 bases; bases outside gene matches: 13. The V gene's germline CDR1 is MNHEY and CDR2 SVGEGT. The CDR3 spans 18 residues. In DNA, the CDR3 is TGTGCCAGCAGTTACACCACCGGGACAGGGTCGTTCGATCAGCCCCAGCATTTT. Amino acids: CASSYTTGTGSFDQPQHF.

CDR3 region: CASSEGVDQPQHF. The DNA for the CDR3 is TGTGCCAGCAGCGAAGGGGTGGATCAGCCCCAGCATTTT. The rearrangement uses TRBV11-2 and TRBJ1-5; D possibly corresponds to TRBD1 (5 bases). This CDR3 contains 13 residues. Trimming took 5 bases from V and 5 from J, leaving 10 bases between them. CDR1 and CDR2 from the germline V gene are SGHAT and FQNNGV.

The genes are TRBV7-8 and TRBJ1-2; 8 bases are a match to TRBD1. Trimming at V came to 3 bases and at J to 7 bases, leaving 4 bases not matched to a gene. The CDR3 runs 13 residues. Germline V lookup: CDR1 SGHVS, CDR2 FQNEAQ. The CDR3 DNA reads TGTGCCAGCAGCTTCCAGGGGGCCGGTGGCTACACCTTC. Translated: CASSFQGAGGYTF. Based on the CDR3 plus reference TRBV7-8 and TRBJ1-2, the full variable domain is GAGVSQSPRYKVAKRGQDVALRCDPISGHVSLFWYQQALGQGPEFLTYFQNEAQLDKSGLPSDRFFAERPEGSVSTLKIQRTQQEDSAVYLCASSFQGAGGYTFGSGTRLTVV.

V and J are TRBV7-6 and TRBJ1-3; 10 bases are a match to TRBD1. Germline V CDR1 and CDR2: SGHVS, FNYEAQ. The CDR3 totals 16 residues. V shed 3 bases, J shed 0 bases, and the junction held 2 bases outside the gene matches. The CDR3 spells CASSFRQGASGNTIYF. Here the CDR3 DNA reads TGTGCCAGCAGCTTCAGACAGGGGGCCTCTGGAAACACCATATATTTT.

The J gene is TRBJ2-1, the V gene TRBV4-1; 9 bases map to TRBD1. This CDR3 contains 14 residues. CDR1 and CDR2 from the germline V gene are MGHRA and YSYEKL. With V trimmed by 4 bases and J by 6 bases, 4 bases remained unmatched. The CDR3 reads CASSPRDRVNEQFF. CDR3 bases: TGCGCCAGCAGCCCCCGGGACAGGGTCAATGAGCAGTTCTTC.

This clone was observed once. The junction does not match germline at one end; this may be a read error. The chain uses TRBV3-1 (or the pseudogene TRBV3-2) and TRBJ1-5; TRBD1 might be the D (5 bases). This CDR3 has 13 amino acids. The germline CDR1 and CDR2 sequences are LGHDT and YNNKEL (reference sequence). The CDR3 loop reads CASSQLATEPQHF. CDR3 nucleotides: TGTGCCAGCAGCCAATTGGCGACAGAGCCACAGCATTTT.